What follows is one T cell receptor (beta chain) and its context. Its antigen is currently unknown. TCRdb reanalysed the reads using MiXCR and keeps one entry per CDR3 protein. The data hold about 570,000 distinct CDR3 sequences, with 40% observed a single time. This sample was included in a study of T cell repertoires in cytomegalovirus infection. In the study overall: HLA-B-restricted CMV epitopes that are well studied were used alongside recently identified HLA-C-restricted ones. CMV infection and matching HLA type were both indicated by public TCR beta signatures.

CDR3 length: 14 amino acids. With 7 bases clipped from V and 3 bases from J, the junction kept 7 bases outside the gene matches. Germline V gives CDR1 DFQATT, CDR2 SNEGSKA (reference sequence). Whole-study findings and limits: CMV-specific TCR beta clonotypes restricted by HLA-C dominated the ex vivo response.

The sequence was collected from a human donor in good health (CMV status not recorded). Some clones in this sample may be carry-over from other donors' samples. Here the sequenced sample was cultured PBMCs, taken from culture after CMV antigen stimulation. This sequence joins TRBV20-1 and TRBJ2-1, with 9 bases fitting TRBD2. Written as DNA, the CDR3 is TGCAGTGGCAGAAGACTAGCGGACTACAATGAGCAGTTCTTC. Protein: CSGRRLADYNEQFF.